Sequencing of this TCR beta chain was carried out in a study of molecular identifiers for immune sequencing clone quantification. This clonotype was counted a few times. Its matching antigen is unknown. Findings and caveats of the study: Reportedly, one cell's Jurkat TCR RNA was detected within 1,200,000 naive CD8 cells. Clones carrying above 20 RNA copies accounted for over 99% of effector molecules, under 1% in naive cells.

Libraries of bulk TCR were made by previously described methods (with listed TCR primers). TCRdb re-called the PCR reads through MiXCR, storing one row per CDR3 protein. The sample lists under 600,000 distinct CDR3 sequences, roughly 24% occurring once. The V end was cut by 5 bases, the J end by 2 bases, with 14 bases between. Germline CDR1 and CDR2: MNHEY and SMNVEV (reference sequence). The CDR3 loop spans 15 amino acids. A CD8+CD4-CCR7+CD45RA+ gate was used to sort naive CD8 T cells. The rearrangement uses TRBV27 and TRBJ2-3; D possibly matches TRBD1 or TRBD2 (5 bases each). Input material: naive CD8+ T cells from blood, with Jurkat cell RNA spiked in. Subset reported: FACS-sorted CD8+CD4-CCR7+CD45RA+ naive T cells. This receptor was identified in a human donor in good health. Some libraries in this study had Jurkat cell RNA spiked in. CDR3 coding DNA: TGTGCCAGCAGTCCTAGGGACGGTTACACAGATACGCAGTATTTT. Residues: CASSPRDGYTDTQYF.